A selection of T cell receptor beta chains follows, all from one sample in a study of vaccination and CD4 T cells after COVID-19. TCRdb used MiXCR to reprocess the PCR reads, holding one entry per CDR3 protein. Of more than 15,000 distinct CDR3 sequences listed, 25% to 30% were seen once; the top ten hold around a sixth. Antigens of these TCRs are unknown. Sequenced sample: cultured CD4+ T cells from blood. The source of these receptors is a human donor with COVID-19. Each CDR3 is given with its conserved first and last residue. Fields, in order: V gene, J gene, D gene, clone size, CDR3 protein, CDR3 DNA. D genes are given only for firm matches. Clone size is stated in some rows and not others, as once, few, many or a class when expanded.

v_gene: TRBV6-5; j_gene: TRBJ2-2; d_gene: TRBD1; abundance: few; CDR3aa: CASSYSKSRGTGNTGELFF; CDR3nt: TGTGCCAGCAGTTACTCGAAAAGCCGCGGGACAGGGAACACCGGGGAGCTGTTTTTT
v_gene: TRBV24-1; j_gene: TRBJ1-4; d_gene: -; abundance: few; CDR3aa: CATSATDNEKLFF; CDR3nt: TGTGCCACCAGTGCGACAGATAATGAAAAACTGTTTTTT
v_gene: TRBV20-1; j_gene: TRBJ1-5; d_gene: -; abundance: -; CDR3aa: CSALQGKGGYSNQPQHF; CDR3nt: TGCAGTGCTCTTCAGGGTAAGGGAGGTTATAGCAATCAGCCCCAGCATTTT
v_gene: TRBV2; j_gene: TRBJ2-1; d_gene: TRBD2; abundance: -; CDR3aa: CASSQRGSSYNEQFF; CDR3nt: TGTGCCAGCAGTCAGCGGGGGAGCTCCTACAATGAGCAGTTCTTC
v_gene: TRBV19; j_gene: TRBJ1-1; d_gene: -; abundance: -; CDR3aa: CASSIAGGGTEAFF; CDR3nt: TGTGCCAGTAGTATAGCCGGGGGTGGCACTGAAGCTTTCTTT
v_gene: TRBV11-1; j_gene: TRBJ1-1; d_gene: -; abundance: -; CDR3aa: CASSFGAGPEAFF; CDR3nt: TGTGCCAGCAGCTTCGGTGCAGGCCCTGAAGCTTTCTTT
v_gene: TRBV4-1; j_gene: TRBJ2-2; d_gene: TRBD1; abundance: -; CDR3aa: CASSHPQGANTGELFF; CDR3nt: TGCGCCAGCAGCCACCCTCAGGGGGCTAACACCGGGGAGCTGTTTTTT
v_gene: TRBV6-1; j_gene: TRBJ1-1; d_gene: -; abundance: -; CDR3aa: CASSEAGGTPMNTEAFF; CDR3nt: TGTGCCAGCAGTGAAGCCGGAGGGACGCCTATGAACACTGAAGCTTTCTTT
v_gene: TRBV4-2; j_gene: TRBJ2-3; d_gene: TRBD2; abundance: -; CDR3aa: CASSQGVAGADTQYF; CDR3nt: TGTGCCAGCAGCCAAGGTGTCGCGGGGGCAGATACGCAGTATTTT
v_gene: TRBV18; j_gene: TRBJ2-7; d_gene: -; abundance: few; CDR3aa: CASSPTGSYEQYF; CDR3nt: TGTGCCAGCTCACCAACAGGATCCTACGAGCAGTACTTC
v_gene: TRBV11-2; j_gene: TRBJ2-6; d_gene: -; abundance: -; CDR3aa: CASSSAGANVLTF; CDR3nt: TGTGCCAGCAGCTCGGCTGGGGCCAACGTCCTGACTTTC
v_gene: TRBV20-1; j_gene: TRBJ2-5; d_gene: TRBD2; abundance: few; CDR3aa: CSARGVGTSGGVVGETQYF; CDR3nt: TGCAGTGCTAGAGGAGTCGGAACTAGCGGGGGGGTGGTGGGAGAGACCCAGTACTTC
v_gene: TRBV18; j_gene: TRBJ1-2; d_gene: TRBD1; abundance: -; CDR3aa: CASSSTGNGYTF; CDR3nt: TGTGCCAGCTCATCGACAGGGAATGGCTACACCTTC
v_gene: TRBV19; j_gene: TRBJ1-3; d_gene: -; abundance: -; CDR3aa: CASSIPALGGNTIYF; CDR3nt: TGTGCCAGTAGTATTCCAGCCCTCGGTGGAAACACCATATATTTT
v_gene: TRBV6-1; j_gene: TRBJ1-1; d_gene: -; abundance: few; CDR3aa: CASSDLRGNTEAFF; CDR3nt: TGTGCCAGCAGTGACCTGAGAGGGAACACTGAAGCTTTCTTT
v_gene: TRBV12-3/TRBV12-4; j_gene: TRBJ2-7; d_gene: TRBD1; abundance: few; CDR3aa: CASSPGQGLEQYF; CDR3nt: TGTGCCAGCAGTCCGGGACAGGGGTTGGAGCAGTACTTC
v_gene: TRBV28; j_gene: TRBJ1-2; d_gene: -; abundance: few; CDR3aa: CASSLGRGREGYTF; CDR3nt: TGTGCCAGCAGTTTGGGCCGGGGTCGGGAGGGCTACACCTTC
v_gene: TRBV27; j_gene: TRBJ1-2; d_gene: -; abundance: few; CDR3aa: CASSSWVPGNYGYTF; CDR3nt: TGTGCCAGCAGTTCCTGGGTCCCAGGGAACTATGGCTACACCTTC
v_gene: TRBV23-1; j_gene: TRBJ2-7; d_gene: -; abundance: -; CDR3aa: CASSLPTRSLYEQYF; CDR3nt: TGCGCCAGCAGTCTACCGACAAGGAGTTTGTACGAGCAGTACTTC
v_gene: TRBV6-1; j_gene: TRBJ2-1; d_gene: TRBD2; abundance: few; CDR3aa: CASRDPGRLAGGQSSYNEQFF; CDR3nt: TGTGCCAGCAGGGATCCCGGCCGACTAGCGGGGGGCCAGAGCTCCTACAATGAGCAGTTCTTC
v_gene: TRBV7-8; j_gene: TRBJ1-2; d_gene: -; abundance: few; CDR3aa: CASSSSGTQSGYTF; CDR3nt: TGTGCCAGCAGCTCATCCGGGACGCAATCTGGCTACACCTTC
v_gene: TRBV9; j_gene: TRBJ2-7; d_gene: -; abundance: -; CDR3aa: CASSPRVVQGEQYF; CDR3nt: TGTGCCAGCAGCCCCCGCGTGGTCCAAGGCGAGCAGTACTTC
v_gene: TRBV4-1; j_gene: TRBJ2-5; d_gene: -; abundance: -; CDR3aa: CASSHPRDAGFQETQYF; CDR3nt: TGCGCCAGCAGCCATCCCCGGGACGCAGGATTCCAAGAGACCCAGTACTTC
v_gene: TRBV6-5; j_gene: TRBJ1-2; d_gene: -; abundance: -; CDR3aa: CASSYSSTGGSNYGYTF; CDR3nt: TGTGCCAGCAGTTACTCGAGTACGGGGGGTTCGAACTATGGCTACACCTTC
v_gene: TRBV28; j_gene: TRBJ1-5; d_gene: -; abundance: -; CDR3aa: CASTKGGGRDQPQHF; CDR3nt: TGTGCCAGCACCAAGGGTGGGGGTCGGGATCAGCCCCAGCATTTT
v_gene: TRBV6-1; j_gene: TRBJ2-7; d_gene: TRBD1; abundance: -; CDR3aa: CASRVGVGGDEQYF; CDR3nt: TGTGCCAGCAGGGTCGGCGTAGGGGGCGACGAGCAGTACTTC
v_gene: TRBV6-4; j_gene: TRBJ1-5; d_gene: -; abundance: -; CDR3aa: CASSEGVRGVNQPQHF; CDR3nt: TGTGCCAGCAGTGAAGGGGTGAGGGGAGTCAATCAGCCCCAGCATTTT
v_gene: TRBV6-1; j_gene: TRBJ1-5; d_gene: -; abundance: -; CDR3aa: CATWGYSNQPQHF; CDR3nt: TGTGCCACTTGGGGCTATAGCAATCAGCCCCAGCATTTT
v_gene: TRBV30; j_gene: TRBJ2-5; d_gene: -; abundance: -; CDR3aa: CAWAGLETQYF; CDR3nt: TGTGCCTGGGCAGGGTTAGAGACCCAGTACTTC
v_gene: TRBV2; j_gene: TRBJ2-7; d_gene: -; abundance: -; CDR3aa: CASSGDGYEQYF; CDR3nt: TGTGCCAGCAGTGGGGACGGATACGAGCAGTACTTC
v_gene: TRBV6-2/TRBV6-3; j_gene: TRBJ2-5; d_gene: -; abundance: few; CDR3aa: CASRKTGTETQYF; CDR3nt: TGTGCCAGCAGAAAAACCGGGACAGAGACCCAGTACTTC
v_gene: TRBV7-2; j_gene: TRBJ2-7; d_gene: TRBD1; abundance: -; CDR3aa: CASSIHRDSEQYF; CDR3nt: TGTGCCAGCAGCATACACCGGGACAGCGAGCAGTACTTC
v_gene: TRBV12-5; j_gene: TRBJ2-1; d_gene: -; abundance: once; CDR3aa: CASGPETNNEQFF; CDR3nt: TGTGCTAGTGGTCCAGAAACGAACAATGAGCAGTTCTTC
v_gene: TRBV11-2; j_gene: TRBJ2-7; d_gene: -; abundance: -; CDR3aa: CASRYPDGSSYEQYF; CDR3nt: TGTGCCAGCAGATACCCGGACGGTAGCTCCTACGAGCAGTACTTC
v_gene: TRBV5-4; j_gene: TRBJ2-1; d_gene: TRBD1; abundance: -; CDR3aa: CASSSGGAGLDEQFF; CDR3nt: TGTGCCAGCAGTTCAGGGGGCGCGGGGTTGGACGAGCAGTTCTTC
v_gene: TRBV6-1; j_gene: TRBJ2-4; d_gene: TRBD1; abundance: medium-sized; CDR3aa: CASRSGTGNIQYF; CDR3nt: TGTGCCAGCAGGTCCGGGACAGGCAACATTCAGTACTTC
v_gene: TRBV2; j_gene: TRBJ2-7; d_gene: -; abundance: -; CDR3aa: CASSELGPPYEQYF; CDR3nt: TGTGCCAGCAGTGAGCTAGGACCGCCTTACGAGCAGTACTTC
v_gene: TRBV28; j_gene: TRBJ1-2; d_gene: TRBD1; abundance: few; CDR3aa: CASSFYRGNYGYTF; CDR3nt: TGTGCCAGCAGCTTCTACAGGGGTAACTATGGCTACACCTTC
v_gene: TRBV7-2; j_gene: TRBJ2-2; d_gene: TRBD1; abundance: -; CDR3aa: CASSLGGTDRANTGELFF; CDR3nt: TGTGCCAGCAGCTTAGGGGGAACGGACAGGGCCAACACCGGGGAGCTGTTTTTT
v_gene: TRBV10-2; j_gene: TRBJ1-5; d_gene: -; abundance: -; CDR3aa: CASRTGTDHQPQHF; CDR3nt: TGCGCCAGCAGGACCGGGACTGACCATCAGCCCCAGCATTTT
v_gene: TRBV12-3/TRBV12-4; j_gene: TRBJ2-3; d_gene: -; abundance: -; CDR3aa: CASRAEFTDTQYF; CDR3nt: TGTGCCAGCAGGGCGGAATTCACAGATACGCAGTATTTT
v_gene: TRBV6-5; j_gene: TRBJ1-2; d_gene: -; abundance: -; CDR3aa: CASSYDGLANYGYTF; CDR3nt: TGTGCCAGCAGTTACGATGGCCTCGCTAACTATGGCTACACCTTC
v_gene: TRBV5-8; j_gene: TRBJ1-5; d_gene: TRBD1; abundance: -; CDR3aa: CASSVGQGAGQPQHF; CDR3nt: TGTGCCAGCAGCGTGGGACAGGGGGCGGGTCAGCCCCAGCATTTT
v_gene: TRBV2; j_gene: TRBJ1-5; d_gene: TRBD1; abundance: few; CDR3aa: CASSGRTGMSGQPQHF; CDR3nt: TGTGCCAGCAGTGGGAGGACAGGTATGAGTGGACAGCCCCAGCATTTT
v_gene: TRBV12-2; j_gene: TRBJ2-2; d_gene: -; abundance: -; CDR3aa: CASRLRSSGELFF; CDR3nt: TGTGCAAGTCGCTTAAGGAGTTCTGGGGAGCTGTTTTTT
v_gene: TRBV28; j_gene: TRBJ2-1; d_gene: TRBD1; abundance: once; CDR3aa: CASSLYRGQGIDNEQFF; CDR3nt: TGTGCCAGCAGTTTATACCGGGGACAGGGGATCGACAATGAGCAGTTCTTC
v_gene: TRBV2; j_gene: TRBJ2-5; d_gene: TRBD2; abundance: -; CDR3aa: CASVGGGGETQYF; CDR3nt: TGTGCCAGCGTGGGGGGCGGGGGGGAGACCCAGTACTTC
v_gene: TRBV4-1; j_gene: TRBJ1-2; d_gene: -; abundance: few; CDR3aa: CASSPGPLPYGYTF; CDR3nt: TGCGCCAGCAGCCCGGGACCGCTGCCCTATGGCTACACCTTC
v_gene: TRBV6-4; j_gene: TRBJ2-1; d_gene: -; abundance: -; CDR3aa: CASSDGWRGSYDEQFF; CDR3nt: TGTGCCAGCAGTGACGGGTGGCGGGGCTCCTACGATGAGCAGTTCTTC
v_gene: TRBV29-1; j_gene: TRBJ2-1; d_gene: -; abundance: -; CDR3aa: CSVGRGTYEQFF; CDR3nt: TGCAGCGTTGGACGGGGAACGTATGAGCAGTTCTTC
v_gene: TRBV12-3/TRBV12-4; j_gene: TRBJ2-3; d_gene: TRBD2; abundance: -; CDR3aa: CASSSGGPTDTQYF; CDR3nt: TGTGCCAGCAGTTCGGGAGGCCCCACAGATACGCAGTATTTT
v_gene: TRBV7-3; j_gene: TRBJ1-2; d_gene: -; abundance: -; CDR3aa: CASSSPGAVRGYTF; CDR3nt: TGTGCCAGCAGCTCTCCGGGGGCCGTCCGTGGCTACACCTTC
v_gene: TRBV7-8; j_gene: TRBJ2-5; d_gene: -; abundance: few; CDR3aa: CASSLGSPEGGTQYF; CDR3nt: TGTGCCAGCAGCTTAGGGTCCCCGGAGGGGGGGACCCAGTACTTC
v_gene: TRBV6-5; j_gene: TRBJ1-1; d_gene: -; abundance: -; CDR3aa: CASSYFSGTNEAFF; CDR3nt: TGTGCCAGCAGTTACTTTTCCGGGACAAATGAAGCTTTCTTT
v_gene: TRBV19; j_gene: TRBJ2-3; d_gene: TRBD1; abundance: -; CDR3aa: CASKDRAGTDTQYF; CDR3nt: TGTGCCAGTAAAGACAGGGCCGGGACAGATACGCAGTATTTT
v_gene: TRBV2; j_gene: TRBJ1-1; d_gene: -; abundance: few; CDR3aa: CASSGGGGRTSRGTEAFF; CDR3nt: TGTGCCAGCAGTGGAGGGGGGGGACGCACATCGAGAGGCACTGAAGCTTTCTTT
v_gene: TRBV29-1; j_gene: TRBJ1-1; d_gene: TRBD1; abundance: once; CDR3aa: CSVATGGNTEAFF; CDR3nt: TGCAGCGTGGCGACAGGGGGGAACACTGAAGCTTTCTTT
v_gene: TRBV10-3; j_gene: TRBJ1-1; d_gene: -; abundance: few; CDR3aa: CAISETADEAFF; CDR3nt: TGTGCCATCAGTGAAACGGCAGACGAAGCTTTCTTT